The present T cell receptor beta chain was sequenced within a study of identifying expanded T cells in peripheral blood. With regard to this clone: Its antigen remains unknown.

The CDR3 runs to 15 residues. V shed 3 bases, J shed 11 bases, and the junction held 12 bases outside the gene matches. Germline V gene lookup returns CDR1 LNHNV and CDR2 YYDKDF (reference sequence). Findings of the study overall: Over approximately two and four weeks, about 17 and 20 clones changed, versus around 1.3 between replicates. Across healthy donors, higher total template counts meant significantly greater approximately two-week count variance.

The table came from immunoSEQ multiplex PCR; TCRdb's copy has only in-frame clones and leaves some out. This sample has tens of thousands of clones; around four fifths occur once, and the top ten carry 19%. This clonotype originated in a person between 18 and 70 years old in good health. Sequencing input: blood. This rearrangement joins TRBV15 to TRBJ1-5; 8 nucleotides align to TRBD1. CDR3 sequence (DNA): TGTGCCACCAGCAGTGGAGGACAGGGCACTTGGTCCCAGCATTTT. Residues: CATSSGGQGTWSQHF.